The 15 T cell receptor beta chains presented below share a single source sample, sequenced in a study of metastatic and nonmetastatic thyroid tumors. Every patient underwent thyroid surgery untreated. Through MiXCR, TCRdb re-clonotyped the PCR reads. The sample holds some 41,000 clones, under 4% seen once. Sequenced input: blood. The receptors derive from a female donor with papillary thyroid cancer or a benign thyroid nodule (not recorded which). Some clones in this sample may be carry-over from other donors' samples.

This clone was counted many times. This chain links TRBV7-6 with TRBJ2-1; the D gene could be TRBD1 or TRBD2 (5 bases each). The CDR3 loop spans 17 amino acids. Germline CDR1 and CDR2: SGHVS and FNYEAQ. The V gene lost 1 base and the J gene lost 4 bases, with 17 bases spanning the gap. The CDR3: CASSLGGTPGPYNEQFF. CDR3 nucleotides: TGTGCCAGCAGCTTAGGGGGGACCCCTGGCCCGTACAATGAGCAGTTCTTC.

There are a few counts of this clone. A much larger clone is a single base away; this may be a read error. J is TRBJ2-5 and V is TRBV7-3; 7 positions match TRBD2. The CDR3 is made up of 15 amino acids. Germline CDR1 reads SGHTA; CDR2 reads FQGTGA. The CDR3 coding sequence is TGTGCCAGCAGCTTAGGGTCGGGAGGTGGAGAGACCCAGCACTTC. Amino acid sequence: CASSLGSGGGETQHF.

This clone was recorded many times. The chain recombines TRBV29-1 with TRBJ2-6; D ambiguous. Deletions cut 4 bases from V and 0 bases from J, with 4 bases between. There are 13 residues in the CDR3. Looked up from germline, CDR1 is SQVTM and CDR2 is ANQGSEA. The CDR3 DNA is TGCAGCGTTGCGAGCTCTGGGGCCAACGTCCTGACTTTC. As protein: CSVASSGANVLTF.

The gene calls are TRBV20-1 and TRBJ2-1, with 10 positions matching TRBD2. The CDR3 covers 14 residues. J was trimmed by 6 bases and V by 2 bases; bases with no gene match: 4. Germline CDR1 reads DFQATT; CDR2 reads SNEGSKA (reference sequence). CDR3 residues: CSARSRLAGNEQFF. As DNA, the CDR3 is TGCAGTGCTAGATCTCGACTAGCGGGCAATGAGCAGTTCTTC.

The V call is TRBV28, the J call TRBJ2-1; 9 nucleotides line up with TRBD2. The germline V gene encodes CDR1 MDHEN and CDR2 SYDVKM. Losses at the gene ends were 4 bases for V and 6 bases for J; bases not matched to a gene: 7. There are 15 residues in the CDR3. The CDR3 reads CASSYVAGASNEQFF. In DNA, the CDR3 is TGTGCCAGCAGTTACGTAGCGGGAGCCTCCAATGAGCAGTTCTTC. Based on the CDR3 plus reference TRBV28 and TRBJ2-1, the full variable domain is DVKVTQSSRYLVKRTGEKVFLECVQDMDHENMFWYRQDPGLGLRLIYFSYDVKMKEKGDIPEGYSVSREKKERFSLILESASTNQTSMYLCASSYVAGASNEQFFGPGTRLTVL.

V gene TRBV6-5 combines with J gene TRBJ2-3; 10 nucleotides align to TRBD1. The ends lost 6 bases at V and 4 bases at J; junction bases unmatched: 10. This CDR3 spans 16 amino acids. Germline V gene data show CDR1 as MNHEY and CDR2 as SVGAGI. The CDR3 nucleotides read TGTGCCAGCAGCTACACCAGAGGACAGGGGGCAGATACGCAGTATTTT. This translates into CASSYTRGQGADTQYF.

This clone was recorded at least ten times. This may arise from a read error, as a much more abundant clone is one base away. The V call is TRBV7-8, the J call TRBJ2-3, with D hard to call. This CDR3 has 13 residues. The V end was cut by 1 base, the J end by 2 bases, with 4 bases between. Germline CDR1 and CDR2: SGHVS and FQNEAQ. The CDR3, as DNA: TGTGCCAGCAGCTTAGGGATCACAGATACGCAGTATTTT. Its translation: CASSLGITDTQYF.

This chain connects TRBV30 to TRBJ2-6, with 8 bases that match TRBD2. This CDR3 spans 16 amino acids. CDR1 is GTSNPN, CDR2 SVGIG, per germline (reference sequence). J gave up 2 bases and V 2 bases, and 5 bases lay outside the gene matches. The CDR3 sequence: CAWSHPGGAGANVLTF. CDR3 sequence (DNA): TGTGCCTGGAGTCACCCGGGGGGGGCTGGGGCCAACGTCCTGACTTTC.

This clone was found many times. Other DNA sequences in the same sample also yield this CDR3. CDR3 region: CASSRFGTGSNTGELFF. The CDR3 bases are TGTGCCAGCAGTCGCTTCGGGACAGGATCGAACACCGGGGAGCTGTTTTTT. This chain uses TRBV6-4 with TRBJ2-2; TRBD1 matches 8 bases. The CDR3 sequence is 17 residues long. The junction had 8 bases not matched to a gene; V was cut back by 5 bases and J by 0 bases. Per the germline V gene, CDR1 is MRHNA and CDR2 is SNTAGT.

This clone was picked up a small number of times. The chain employs TRBV28 and TRBJ1-5; 11 bases match TRBD1. Germline CDR1 reads MDHEN; CDR2 reads SYDVKM. J gave up 5 bases and V 3 bases, and 3 bases lay outside the gene matches. The length of the CDR3 is 15 residues. CDR3 sequence reads: CASSLGTGGDQPQHF. CDR3 bases: TGTGCCAGCAGTTTGGGGACAGGGGGAGATCAGCCCCAGCATTTT.

The J gene is TRBJ1-1, the V gene TRBV19, with D perhaps matching TRBD1 (5 bases). The CDR3 covers 13 residues. Trimming left V 3 bases short and J 3 bases short, with 8 bases between. Germline V gene sequence: CDR1 LNHDA, CDR2 SQIVND (reference sequence). The CDR3 nucleotides read TGTGCCAGTAGTATTTCACAGGACACTGAAGCTTTCTTT. Protein sequence: CASSISQDTEAFF. Full variable domain (outside the CDR3, taken from reference TRBV19 and TRBJ1-1): DGGITQSPKYLFRKEGQNVTLSCEQNLNHDAMYWYRQDPGQGLRLIYYSQIVNDFQKGDIAEGYSVSREKKESFPLTVTSAQKNPTAFYLCASSISQDTEAFFGQGTRLTVV.

This clone was seen a few times. J is TRBJ1-1 and V is TRBV28; D is perhaps TRBD1 (6 bases). The V end lost 2 bases, the J end lost 6 bases, and 13 bases lay between the germline ends. The CDR3 has 14 amino acids. Germline values: CDR1 MDHEN, CDR2 SYDVKM. In nucleotides, the CDR3 is TGTGCCAGCAGTTTACAGGGGTCGGCCCCTGAAGCTTTCTTT. It specifies CASSLQGSAPEAFF.

This clone was counted a few times. V and J are TRBV28 and TRBJ2-7; D may be TRBD2 (6 bases). The CDR3 is 16 amino acids. The germline CDR1 and CDR2 sequences are MDHEN and SYDVKM. Trimming left V 6 bases short and J 1 base short, with 19 bases between. CDR3 amino acids: CASRKRPGLQSYEQYF. For the CDR3, the DNA is TGTGCCAGCAGGAAGAGACCGGGACTGCAATCCTACGAGCAGTACTTC.

The V and J genes are TRBV6-1 and TRBJ1-2; perhaps TRBD1 as D (5 bases). Between the trimmed V and J ends, which lost 2 bases and 3 bases, there was a span of 10 bases. There are 14 residues in the CDR3. Per germline, CDR1 MNHNS and CDR2 SASEGT. The CDR3 here is CASSEKGRDYGYTF. The CDR3 DNA is TGTGCCAGCAGTGAAAAGGGGAGGGACTATGGCTACACCTTC.

This clone was recorded at least ten times. The chain recombines TRBV7-8 with TRBJ1-4; D might be TRBD1 (6 bases). Trimming took off 1 base at V and 10 bases at J, with 13 bases between the two ends. The CDR3 covers 14 residues. In germline, CDR1 is SGHVS, CDR2 FQNEAQ. The CDR3 region is CASSLEGARGKLFF. CDR3 nucleotide sequence: TGTGCCAGCAGCTTAGAAGGGGCCAGGGGAAAACTGTTTTTT.